The 18 T cell receptor beta chains below come from one sample, sequenced in a study of cytomegalovirus exposure and HLA in healthy donors. The PCR contained 60 Vbeta and 13 Jbeta primers. Libraries were prepared by immunoSEQ multiplex PCR; TCRdb keeps only in-frame clonotypes and omits some of them. Of some 210,000 clones in the sample, about 85% were seen once. Sample: PBMCs. The origin of the receptors is a woman aged 50 to 65 in good health and CMV-seropositive.

This CDR3 is CASSITRTGGYGYTF. The CDR3 DNA follows: TGTGCCAGTAGTATCACAAGGACAGGGGGCTATGGCTACACCTTC. This chain uses TRBV19 with TRBJ1-2, with 10 bases lining up with TRBD1. CDR3 length: 15 residues. V shed 3 bases, J shed 4 bases, and the junction held 5 bases outside the gene matches. Germline V gene lookup returns CDR1 LNHDA and CDR2 SQIVND (reference sequence).

The rearrangement uses TRBV5-4 and TRBJ2-2, with D perhaps matching TRBD2 (6 bases). V was clipped by 4 bases and J by 1 base, with 11 bases between them. The CDR3 is made up of 15 amino acids. Germline CDR1 SGHNT, CDR2 YYREEE (reference sequence). The chain's CDR3 is CASSRHGGNTGELFF. CDR3 bases: TGTGCCAGCAGCCGTCACGGGGGGAACACCGGGGAGCTGTTTTTT.

The chain is built from TRBV21-1 and TRBJ2-7; the table assigns TRBD1, which was not confirmed against the DNA. TRBV21-1 is labeled a pseudogene. The CDR3 extends over 13 amino acids. The CDR3 sequence: CALSGAGIVKQYF. The CDR3 DNA reads as TGTGCCTTAAGTGGGGCAGGGATAGTCAAGCAGTACTTC.

The V gene is TRBV5-1, the J gene TRBJ1-2; D is unclear. V was cut by 0 bases and J by 6 bases, with 15 bases left in between. This CDR3 has 15 residues. Germline V gene sequence: CDR1 SGHRS, CDR2 YFSETQ. CDR3 sequence reads: CASSLDGPIRHGYTF. The CDR3 coding sequence is TGCGCCAGCAGCTTGGATGGGCCCATTAGACATGGCTACACCTTC. The variable domain in full, completed from reference TRBV5-1 and TRBJ1-2, reads KAGVTQTPRYLIKTRGQQVTLSCSPISGHRSVSWYQQTPGQGLQFLFEYFSETQRNKGNFPGRFSGRQFSNSRSEMNVSTLELGDSALYLCASSLDGPIRHGYTFGSGTRLTVV.

V and J are TRBV4-1 and TRBJ1-2, with D hard to call. The CDR3 totals 15 residues. Between the trimmed V and J ends, which lost 4 bases and 2 bases, there was a span of 14 bases. Germline loops: CDR1 MGHRA, CDR2 YSYEKL. The CDR3 reads CASSPPTRENYGYTF. The CDR3 nucleotides read TGCGCCAGCAGCCCCCCCACCCGAGAGAACTATGGCTACACCTTC.

The genes are TRBV4-3 and TRBJ1-2; perhaps TRBD1 as D (6 bases). V was shortened by 4 bases and J by 2 bases, with 8 bases between the two germline ends. The CDR3 length is 13 residues. Germline V gene data show CDR1 as LGHNA and CDR2 as YSLEER. The CDR3 bases are TGCGCCAGCAGCCGTACAGGGAACTATGGCTACACCTTC. Translated, it gives CASSRTGNYGYTF.

The rearrangement joins TRBV5-4 to TRBJ1-2; tentative D call: TRBD1 (6 bases). CDR3 size: 15 residues. Trimming cost V 0 bases and J 6 bases, with 15 bases left between them. CDR1 is SGHNT and CDR2 is YYREEE in the germline V gene (reference sequence). Written as DNA, the CDR3 is TGTGCCAGCAGCTTGGAAACTGGGGGGGCCGATGGCTACACCTTC. This gives the protein CASSLETGGADGYTF.

This sequence joins TRBV19 and TRBJ2-7; 7 nucleotides align to TRBD1. CDR1 and CDR2 from the germline V gene are LNHDA and SQIVND (reference sequence). The CDR3 extends over 13 amino acids. V lost 4 bases, J lost 7 bases, and 7 bases stayed unmatched. The CDR3 bases are TGTGCCAGTAGTACCGACAGGGTAGGTGAGCAGTACTTC. Translation: CASSTDRVGEQYF.

The V and J genes are TRBV19 and TRBJ2-3; TRBD1 matches 8 bases. The CDR3 sequence is 14 residues long. Germline V CDR1 and CDR2: LNHDA, SQIVND (reference sequence). With V trimmed by 4 bases and J by 1 base, 1 base remained unmatched. The CDR3 protein is CASSTTGGTDTQYF. The CDR3 bases are TGTGCCAGTAGTACGACAGGGGGCACAGATACGCAGTATTTT.

The rearrangement joins TRBV5-4 to TRBJ2-5; 10 bases are a match to TRBD1. The J call is doubtful: the DNA matches TRBJ2-7 better. Germline CDR1 and CDR2: SGHNT and YYREEE (reference sequence). The CDR3 has 15 residues. CDR3 nucleotide sequence: TGTGCCAGCAGCCCCAGACAGGGGGCGCGCTACGAGCAGTACTTC. Translating it yields CASSPRQGARYEQYF.

A single count supports this clone. The CDR3 loop reads CASSLDSGRGEQYF. DNA for the CDR3: TGCGCCAGCAGCTTGGACTCGGGAAGAGGAGAGCAGTACTTC. The genes are TRBV5-1 and TRBJ2-7, with D possibly TRBD2 on 5 matching bases. Trimming removed 0 bases at V and 7 bases at J, with 14 bases between. The CDR3 runs to 14 residues. Germline values: CDR1 SGHRS, CDR2 YFSETQ. Variable domain in full (rest from reference TRBV5-1 and TRBJ2-7): KAGVTQTPRYLIKTRGQQVTLSCSPISGHRSVSWYQQTPGQGLQFLFEYFSETQRNKGNFPGRFSGRQFSNSRSEMNVSTLELGDSALYLCASSLDSGRGEQYFGPGTRLTVT.

For the CDR3, the DNA is TGCGCCAGCAGCCAATTAACCGGGACAGGGGTGAATTCACCCCTCCACTTT. Its translation: CASSQLTGTGVNSPLHF. The rearrangement links TRBV4-1 to TRBJ1-6, with 10 bases identical to TRBD1. CDR1 is MGHRA, CDR2 YSYEKL, per germline. Germline trimming cut 2 bases from V and 7 bases from J; bases unmatched to any gene: 8. The CDR3 length is 17 residues.

The chain is built from TRBV18 and TRBJ1-1; D is unclear. The CDR3 is 13 amino acids. With 7 bases removed from V and 1 base from J, the gap between germline ends came to 10 bases. Germline loops: CDR1 KGHSH, CDR2 LQKENI. The CDR3 reads CASLSFPNTEAFF. The DNA for the CDR3 is TGTGCCAGCTTATCGTTCCCGAACACTGAAGCTTTCTTT.

The count of this clone is one. The chain has TRBV27 and TRBJ2-7; 10 positions match TRBD2. The V segment lost 6 bases and the J segment 7 bases; nucleotides outside the gene matches: 12. The CDR3 covers 15 residues. The germline CDR1 and CDR2 sequences are MNHEY and SMNVEV (reference sequence). CDR3 DNA sequence: TGTGCCAGCAGGGACGGAGCGGGGGGGCCAGGGGAGCAGTACTTC. Its protein product is CASRDGAGGPGEQYF.

This clone was counted a single time. The rearrangement joins TRBV5-5 to TRBJ1-6, with 7 bases that match TRBD1. CDR3 length equals 15 residues. V gave up 4 bases and J gave up 5 bases; unmatched junction bases: 6. Per the germline V gene, CDR1 is SGHKS and CDR2 is YYEKEE (reference sequence). The CDR3 coding sequence is TGTGCCAGCAGCATCGGACAGGTGAATAATTCACCCCTCCACTTT. This encodes CASSIGQVNNSPLHF.

This clone was recorded a few times. The J gene is TRBJ1-1, the V gene TRBV5-4; D perhaps matches TRBD1 (6 bases). Trimming cost V 3 bases and J 5 bases, with 11 bases left between them. Germline CDR1 is SGHNT and CDR2 is YYREEE (reference sequence). CDR3 length: 13 residues. The CDR3: CASSSSDSTEAFF. The DNA for the CDR3 is TGTGCCAGCAGCTCGTCGGACAGTACTGAAGCTTTCTTT.

The J gene is TRBJ2-7, the V gene TRBV28, with unresolved D. V dropped 2 bases and J dropped 2 bases, with 10 bases sitting between them. This CDR3 region has 14 residues. Germline lookup yields CDR1 MDHEN and CDR2 SYDVKM. This CDR3 reads CASSLLRSPYEQYF. DNA for the CDR3: TGTGCCAGCAGTTTACTACGGTCCCCCTACGAGCAGTACTTC.

This CDR3 is CASRNLAGDRNEQFF. CDR3 DNA: TGTGCCAGCAGAAACCTAGCGGGGGATAGGAATGAGCAGTTCTTC. V is TRBV28 and J is TRBJ2-1; 10 bases fit TRBD2. The CDR3 consists of 15 residues. V lost 6 bases, J lost 7 bases, and 9 bases stayed unmatched. CDR1 MDHEN and CDR2 SYDVKM come from the germline V gene.